Listed here is a single T cell receptor (beta chain). The target antigen is unknown. Per the germline V gene, CDR1 is LNHDA and CDR2 is SQIVND (reference sequence). The CDR3 is 17 amino acids. Trimming removed 7 bases from V and 5 bases from J, with 23 bases in between. In the PCR, 60 Vbeta and 13 Jbeta primers were used. Source study methods: As a later analysis found, there were 80 million or so unique TCR beta chains, of which 8.5 million to 14 million were shared. The assay was immunoSEQ multiplex PCR, and TCRdb's table has in-frame clones only and misses some. Clone size and V and J calls were adopted from that table, with D and trimming inferred from the DNA. The sample carries approximately 190,000 clones, approximately 78% recorded once. The data originate from a study of cytomegalovirus exposure and HLA in healthy donors. Study outcomes and limitations: Previous analysis showed most TCR beta V segments were productive about 90% or about 30% of the time. In a later analysis, HLA-associated beta chains showed higher expansion and lower generation probabilities than comparable chains. A link between a missense DCLRE1C variant and TCR beta V- and J-gene trimming emerged from a later analysis.

The chain couples TRBV19 to TRBJ2-2; D remains unclear. This TCR derives from a woman younger than 30 in good health and CMV-seronegative. Source material: PBMCs. CDR3 DNA sequence: TGTGCCAGTACCCCTTTCCCAACGTCACGGAGTACCGGGGAGCTGTTTTTT. Its translation: CASTPFPTSRSTGELFF.